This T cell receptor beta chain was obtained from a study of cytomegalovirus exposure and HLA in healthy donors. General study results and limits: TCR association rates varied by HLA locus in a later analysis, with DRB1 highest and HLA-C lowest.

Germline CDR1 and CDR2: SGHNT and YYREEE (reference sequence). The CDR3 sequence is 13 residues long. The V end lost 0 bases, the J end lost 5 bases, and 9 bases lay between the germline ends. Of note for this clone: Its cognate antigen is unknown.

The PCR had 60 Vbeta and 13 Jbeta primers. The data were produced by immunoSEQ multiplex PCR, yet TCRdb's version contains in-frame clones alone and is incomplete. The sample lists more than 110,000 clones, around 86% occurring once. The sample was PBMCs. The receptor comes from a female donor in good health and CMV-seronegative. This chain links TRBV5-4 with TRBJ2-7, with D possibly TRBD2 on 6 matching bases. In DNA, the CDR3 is TGTGCCAGCAGCTTGGATTCGGGGGACGAGCAGTACTTC. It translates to CASSLDSGDEQYF.